These 3 T cell receptor beta chains share one sample of origin, sequenced in a study of cytomegalovirus exposure and HLA in healthy donors listed by TCRdb under 2017. Libraries were constructed by the immunoSEQ multiplex PCR assay. The multiplex PCR relied on a mix of 60 forward primers for TCR Vbeta segments and 13 reverse primers for TCR Jbeta segments. TCRdb provides this immuneACCESS table in a form limited to in-frame rearrangements. Some clones are lacking; in checked studies, under half of them reflect an unresolved V gene, and why the rest are absent is not known. This sample holds approximately 100,000 clones; roughly 70% were observed only once. The ten most abundant clones make up roughly 10% of the sample. Sequencing input: PBMCs. Receptors were obtained from a man aged 45-60 years in good health and CMV-seronegative.

This clone showed up just once. The J gene is TRBJ2-5, the V gene TRBV29-1, with D possibly TRBD1 on 8 matching bases. Deletions cut 6 bases from V and 5 bases from J, with 13 bases between. CDR1 SQVTM and CDR2 ANQGSEA come from the germline V gene. This CDR3 contains 12 residues. CDR3 in amino acids: CSVGQGGETQYF. The DNA for the CDR3 is TGCAGCGTCGGACAGGGAGGGGAGACCCAGTACTTC. Full variable domain (missing parts from reference TRBV29-1 and TRBJ2-5): SAVISQKPSRDICQRGTSLTIQCQVDSQVTMMFWYRQQPGQSLTLIATANQGSEATYESGFVIDKFPISRPNLTFSTLTVSNMSPEDSSIYLCSVGQGGETQYFGPGTRLLVL.

This clone occurred a few times. V usage is TRBV5-1 and J usage is TRBJ2-2, with a possible D match to TRBD2 (6 bases). V gave up 7 bases and J gave up 4 bases, with 17 bases separating them. CDR3 size: 15 residues. CDR1 SGHRS and CDR2 YFSETQ come from the germline V gene. In DNA, the CDR3 is TGCGCCAGCTGTACCGGGGGACGCAGCACCGGGGAGCTGTTTTTT. It translates to CASCTGGRSTGELFF.

The chain combines TRBV6-5 with TRBJ2-7, with 7 bases matching TRBD1. J was trimmed by 6 bases and V by 7 bases; bases with no gene match: 15. Germline loops: CDR1 MNHEY, CDR2 SVGAGI. This CDR3 comprises 15 residues. DNA of the CDR3: TGTGCCAGCATTCCTTCCCGGGACAGAGCAGGCGAGCAGTACTTC. Translation: CASIPSRDRAGEQYF.